What follows describes a single TCR beta chain. This record belongs to a study of blood T cell repertoires in COVID-19. As for the study in general: Acute-phase and convalescent COVID-19 samples originated in the United States, Italy and Spain.

Original processing notes: Nucleated cell counts were estimated from reference gene primer amplification. Sequenced by immunoSEQ multiplex PCR; TCRdb stores in-frame clones only, minus some. That table is the source of V, J and clone size, and D and trimming were worked out from the DNA. The sample contains about 150,000 clones, approximately 85% of which appear only once. Seattle patient enrollment occurred during active infection, with longitudinal follow-up thereafter. The V end lost 6 bases, the J end lost 3 bases, and 15 bases lay between the germline ends. CDR3 length: 14 residues. Germline V gene sequence: CDR1 MNHEY, CDR2 SMNVEV (reference sequence).

Sequenced sample: peripheral blood. The sequence was obtained from a man aged 60 to 69 with COVID-19, enrolled during active disease. The V and J genes are TRBV27 and TRBJ2-7; D might be TRBD1 (5 bases). CDR3 sequence (DNA): TGTGCCAGCAGATCAGGACAAATAGGCTACGAGCAGTACTTC. Residues: CASRSGQIGYEQYF.